The 21 T cell receptor beta chains given below trace back to one sample, sequenced in a study of T cells after yellow fever vaccination. TCRdb re-analysed the 5' RACE reads in MiXCR, keeping a single row per CDR3 protein. The sample has about 580,000 distinct CDR3 sequences, about a sixth seen once. This sample comprised PBMCs, obtained 5 to 6 days after the first yellow fever vaccination. Receptor source: a man between 18 and 29 years old who received the YFV17D yellow fever vaccine.

This clonotype was recorded a few times. This sequence joins TRBV3-1 and TRBJ2-3, with TRBD2 matching 12 bases. Germline V gene data show CDR1 as LGHDT and CDR2 as YNNKEL (reference sequence). The length of the CDR3 is 16 residues. V trimming: 0 bases; J trimming: 6 bases; junction bases outside the gene matches: 4. DNA for the CDR3: TGTGCCAGCAGCCAAGATGAAACTAGCGGGAGGGATACGCAGTATTTT. This codes for CASSQDETSGRDTQYF.

The J gene is TRBJ2-7, the V gene TRBV7-2; no definite D call. CDR3 length: 12 amino acids. Between the trimmed V and J ends, which lost 1 base and 6 bases, there was a span of 7 bases. Germline V gene sequence: CDR1 SGHTA, CDR2 FQGNSA. The CDR3 reads CASSLGAVEQYF. CDR3 sequence (DNA): TGTGCCAGCAGCTTAGGAGCTGTCGAGCAGTACTTC.

V gene TRBV6-1 combines with J gene TRBJ2-7; TRBD2 is a possible D gene (6 bases). Per germline, CDR1 MNHNS and CDR2 SASEGT. V was clipped by 2 bases and J by 6 bases, with 8 bases between them. This CDR3 has 12 amino acids. The CDR3 sequence: CASSELAPEQYF. In DNA, the CDR3 is TGTGCCAGCAGTGAACTAGCGCCCGAGCAGTACTTC.

This clonotype appeared a few times. The genes are TRBV20-1 and TRBJ2-3; 7 nucleotides line up with TRBD2. CDR3 length: 15 residues. Germline V CDR1 and CDR2: DFQATT, SNEGSKA (reference sequence). J lost 0 bases, V lost 1 base, and 4 bases had no gene match. The CDR3, as DNA: TGCAGTGCTAGAGTGTTGGGGGGGAGCACAGATACGCAGTATTTT. It is translated as CSARVLGGSTDTQYF.

The J gene is TRBJ1-4, the V gene TRBV4-3, with a possible D match to TRBD1 (5 bases). V was cut by 3 bases and J by 8 bases, with 16 bases left in between. This CDR3 comprises 15 residues. Per germline, CDR1 LGHNA and CDR2 YSLEER. The CDR3 region has the DNA TGCGCCAGCAGCCATGGACAAGGGCGAGGAGAAAAACTGTTTTTT. Translation gives CASSHGQGRGEKLFF.

The V call is TRBV7-7, the J call TRBJ2-7; D unclear. This CDR3 region has 8 residues. From germline, CDR1 is SSHAT and CDR2 FNYEAQ (reference sequence). The CDR3 loop is CASTEQYV. CDR3 nucleotides: TGTGCTTCCACCGAGCAGTACGTC.

The rearrangement links TRBV5-1 to TRBJ2-3; a weak D match, TRBD2 (6 bases). The V end was cut by 3 bases, the J end by 2 bases, with 19 bases between. This CDR3 has 17 amino acids. CDR1 and CDR2 from the germline V gene are SGHRS and YFSETQ. The DNA for the CDR3 is TGCGCCAGCAGCTACTCCGGGGGACCTCTTGACACAGATACGCAGTATTTT. It specifies CASSYSGGPLDTDTQYF.

CDR3 in amino acids: CASSQETGLARRFF. In nucleotides, the CDR3 is TGTGCCAGCAGCCAAGAAACTGGCCTGGCAAGGCGGTTCTTC. This rearrangement joins TRBV3-1 to TRBJ2-1; unclear D gene. V lost 0 bases and J lost 15, with 18 bases in between. Per the germline V gene, CDR1 is LGHDT and CDR2 is YNNKEL (reference sequence). This CDR3 spans 14 amino acids.

This clonotype was seen only a few times. J is TRBJ2-1 and V is TRBV4-3, with 7 bases fitting TRBD1. Trimming took 1 base from V and 1 from J; bases not matched to a gene: 16. In germline, CDR1 is LGHNA, CDR2 YSLEER. The CDR3 is 20 residues long. CDR3 region: CASSQAPLDRVVKSYNEQFF. Here the CDR3 DNA reads TGCGCCAGCAGCCAAGCGCCACTCGACAGGGTCGTAAAGTCCTACAATGAGCAGTTCTTC.

This clonotype was picked up a small number of times. V gene TRBV5-1 combines with J gene TRBJ2-2; TRBD1 or TRBD2 may be the D gene (5 bases each). The CDR3 consists of 15 residues. Per the germline V gene, CDR1 is SGHRS and CDR2 is YFSETQ. V was cut by 6 bases and J by 3 bases, with 15 bases left in between. CDR3 in amino acids: CASKLTGRDTGELFF. The CDR3 nucleotides are TGCGCCAGCAAGTTGACGGGACGGGACACCGGGGAGCTGTTTTTT.

The CDR3 DNA sequence: TGTGCCACCGACTACGAGCAGTACTTC. This gives the protein CATDYEQYF. The chain links TRBV21-1 to TRBJ2-7. TRBV21-1 is noted as a pseudogene. The CDR3 contains 9 residues.

The chain joins TRBV7-2 to TRBJ1-3, with D perhaps TRBD1 (5 bases). CDR1 is SGHTA and CDR2 is FQGNSA in the germline V gene. CDR3 length: 13 residues. Trimming left V 5 bases short and J 0 bases short, with 5 bases between. The CDR3 nucleotides read TGTGCCAGCAGCACAGGCTCTGGAAACACCATATATTTT. Translation gives CASSTGSGNTIYF.

The chain couples TRBV20-1 to TRBJ2-3; 9 nucleotides match TRBD2. Trimming removed 0 bases from V and 4 bases from J; junction bases left unmatched: 5. The germline CDR1 and CDR2 sequences are DFQATT and SNEGSKA (reference sequence). The CDR3 has 15 residues. CDR3 region: CSARDGGGVADTQYF. In DNA form, the CDR3 reads TGCAGTGCTAGAGATGGCGGGGGGGTGGCAGATACGCAGTATTTT.

This clonotype was observed many times. This chain connects TRBV5-1 to TRBJ2-3; D possibly corresponds to TRBD2 (6 bases). From germline, CDR1 is SGHRS and CDR2 YFSETQ. V lost 0 bases and J 6 bases, leaving 11 bases between the germline ends. The CDR3 covers 14 residues. The CDR3 region is CASSLEGSGDTQYF. The CDR3 nucleotides read TGCGCCAGCAGCTTGGAGGGGAGCGGGGATACGCAGTATTTT.

The rearrangement uses TRBV7-2 and TRBJ1-5; D gene ambiguous. The CDR3 extends over 15 amino acids. The V end was cut by 0 bases, the J end by 5 bases, with 11 bases between. Germline lookup yields CDR1 SGHTA and CDR2 FQGNSA. CDR3 nucleotides: TGTGCCAGCAGCTTAGCGGGCGGCAGCTATCAGCCCCAGCATTTT. It codes for CASSLAGGSYQPQHF. Using reference TRBV7-2 and TRBJ1-5 for the parts outside the CDR3, the full variable domain is GAGVSQSPSNKVTEKGKDVELRCDPISGHTALYWYRQSLGQGLEFLIYFQGNSAPDKSGLPSDRFSAERTGGSVSTLTIQRTQQEDSAVYLCASSLAGGSYQPQHFGDGTRLSIL.

This clonotype has only a few counts. The chain uses TRBV6-2 or TRBV6-3 and TRBJ1-1; no clear D gene. Trimming left V 5 bases short and J 7 bases short, with 14 bases between. CDR3 length equals 13 residues. Germline values: CDR1 MNHEY, CDR2 SVGEGT. This CDR3 is CASSAAAFSEAFF. CDR3 sequence (DNA): TGTGCCAGCAGTGCGGCGGCTTTTAGTGAAGCTTTCTTT.

This chain links TRBV5-6 with TRBJ2-2; a weak D match, TRBD2 (6 bases). The CDR3 extends over 17 amino acids. Trimming left V 0 bases short and J 5 bases short, with 17 bases between. In germline, CDR1 is SGHDT, CDR2 YYEEEE. CDR3 coding DNA: TGTGCCAGCAGCTTGGTTTGGGGGGATGCGCGGACCGGGGAGCTGTTTTTT. This encodes CASSLVWGDARTGELFF.

This clonotype appeared a few times. The V gene is TRBV7-2, the J gene TRBJ2-7, with a possible D match to TRBD2 (6 bases). V lost 5 bases and J 3 bases, leaving 14 bases between the germline ends. The CDR3 spans 14 residues. In germline, CDR1 is SGHTA, CDR2 FQGNSA. CDR3 residues: CASSKGLTVYEQYV. CDR3 coding DNA: TGTGCCAGCAGCAAAGGACTAACCGTCTACGAGCAGTACGTC.

This clonotype was detected ten times or more. This chain joins TRBV10-3 and TRBJ2-1; a weak D match, TRBD1 (6 bases). Germline V lookup: CDR1 ENHRY, CDR2 SYGVKD. This CDR3 region has 13 residues. Trimming removed 6 bases from V and 6 bases from J, with 12 bases in between. The CDR3 nucleotides read TGTGCCATCAGAGAGGTGGGGGCCAATGAGCAGTTCTTC. Translating it yields CAIREVGANEQFF.

V is TRBV12-3 or TRBV12-4 and J is TRBJ2-1, with D perhaps being TRBD1 or TRBD2 (7 bases each). V gave up 6 bases and J gave up 10 bases, with 22 bases separating them. The CDR3 has 15 amino acids. In DNA form, the CDR3 reads TGTGCCAGCAGCCTCACAGGGGTCGGGGGGAAGGAGCAGTTCTTC. It yields the protein CASSLTGVGGKEQFF.

This clonotype came up a few times. This rearrangement joins TRBV6-1 to TRBJ1-2, with TRBD1 matching over 7 bases. Germline CDR1 MNHNS, CDR2 SASEGT. This CDR3 comprises 15 residues. V was clipped by 4 bases and J by 4 bases; unmatched bases: 9. The CDR3 spells CASSVLGGGGYGYTF. DNA for the CDR3: TGTGCCAGCAGTGTGCTAGGGGGCGGAGGCTATGGCTACACCTTC.